This entry features one T cell receptor (beta chain) sequence. Its antigen is not known. Produced via immunoSEQ multiplex PCR; TCRdb's table is partial and in-frame only. The profile shows fewer than 95,000 clones, 93% of them singletons. This specimen comes from a study of graft-versus-host responses after intestinal transplantation. Across the whole study: Recipients obtained multivisceral, liver-intestinal, or isolated intestinal transplants. Recipients were all induced with anti-thymocyte globulin, then given tacrolimus and steroids for two to three years.

Regarding the study as a whole: Investigators detected GvH clones in recipient marrow, with some emerging earlier in ileum or blood.

The CDR3 extends over 13 amino acids. The germline V gene has CDR1 PRHDT and CDR2 FYEKMQ (reference sequence). V dropped 1 base and J dropped 2 bases, with 5 bases sitting between them. This chain connects TRBV13 to TRBJ2-5; D ambiguous. This material consisted of unstimulated CD8+ T cells sorted from spleen or lymph node cells, taken before intestinal transplant. The sequence came from a human donor who received an intestinal transplant. CDR3 sequence: CASSLDRQETQYF. In DNA, the CDR3 is TGTGCCAGCAGCTTAGACAGACAAGAGACCCAGTACTTC. The whole variable domain, filled in from reference TRBV13 and TRBJ2-5, reads AAGVIQSPRHLIKEKRETATLKCYPIPRHDTVYWYQQGPGQDPQFLISFYEKMQSDKGSIPDRFSAQQFSDYHSELNMSSLELGDSALYFCASSLDRQETQYFGPGTRLLVL.